This note documents a single T cell receptor beta chain sequence. No cognate antigen has been identified for it. Within one base of it there is no much larger clone, and no base qualities were kept. This entry is derived from a study of blood T cell repertoires in COVID-19 (TCRdb year 2020). A note on the overall study: The collaborator samples originated in the United States, Italy and Spain and spanned the acute and convalescent phases of COVID-19. Deeply sampled blood TCRbeta repertoires from subjects exposed to, actively infected with, or recovered from COVID-19 were included in the dataset. The prospective study material was composed of cDNA or gDNA derived from T cells, B-cell-depleted T cells, or PBMCs. The samples were drawn from two sources: the first 160 participants of the ongoing ImmuneRACE study, and some 1,300 subjects contributed by 6 global collaborators. Where available, HLA class I and class II types were taken from metadata supplied by the sample provider and were not determined by assay-based typing. Nearly every sample came with metadata listing a de-identified subject ID, COVID-19 status, age in years and sex. The repertoires were made available in a free public database intended to serve as a resource for research on the immune response to SARS-CoV-2.

The collaborating institutions used their own protocols to collect whole blood in K2EDTA tubes. For TCRbeta analysis, collaborators shipped samples in one of three forms: frozen whole blood, isolated PBMCs, or DNA extracted from either of those sample types. From the cysteine up to the phenylalanine, the CDR3 has a length of 13 residues. CDR3 DNA only is kept here, 39 bases in frame from base 1. The germline ends are 10 bases apart after V is trimmed by 5 bases and J by 5 bases. For CDR1 and CDR2, the germline V gene lists SNHLY and FYNNEI. TCRbeta CDR3 regions were amplified from genomic DNA using the immunoSEQ Assay, a bias-controlled multiplex PCR. For the original study's pipeline: The number of nucleated cells in each sample was estimated from the amplification of reference gene primers within the assay. Sequence reads were collapsed and filtered to measure the absolute abundance of every unique TCRbeta CDR3 rearrangement. For each sample, productive Simpson clonality was calculated as the square root of Simpson's diversity index over productive rearrangements. TCRdb carries this immuneACCESS record with in-frame sequences only. Its versions omit some clonotypes, under half of them owing to an unresolved V gene in the studies checked, with the rest unexplained. That table is the source of V, J and clone size, and D and trimming were worked out from the DNA. This sample is represented by around 88,000 clones; 70% to 90% of them were singletons. The top ten constitute about 2.7% of the sample.

Paper-wide results and their limitations: How much clinical and demographic metadata was included differed by source and by participant, and the metadata was provided uncurated.

This sequence originates from a woman older than 75 with acute or convalescent COVID-19. The specimen sequenced was peripheral blood. The chain employs TRBV2 and TRBJ1-5, with a tentative D gene TRBD1 over 5 matching bases. The CDR3 reads as follows: CASSFTGDQPQHF. The DNA sequence reads TGTGCCAGCAGTTTCACAGGAGATCAGCCCCAGCATTTT.